The 17 T cell receptor beta chains reported below all come from one sample, sequenced in a study of blood T cell repertoires in COVID-19. Some clones are missing from TCRdb's copy, which holds only in-frame ones; the method was immunoSEQ multiplex PCR. This sample has about 180,000 clones; about 85% occur once, and the top ten carry 9.8%. Sequenced: peripheral blood. The origin of the receptors is a woman older than 75 with acute or convalescent COVID-19.

The chain is built from TRBV7-8 and TRBJ1-1; D is perhaps TRBD1 (5 bases). Germline CDR1 reads SGHVS; CDR2 reads FQNEAQ. V was pared by 1 base and J by 4 bases, with 13 bases between. The CDR3 sequence is 15 residues long. CDR3 sequence (DNA): TGTGCCAGCAGCTTAGAGGGGAGGCAGACCACTGAAGCTTTCTTT. Translating it yields CASSLEGRQTTEAFF.

This chain joins TRBV7-2 and TRBJ1-1; D gene unclear. The CDR3 extends over 13 amino acids. Deletions cut 2 bases from V and 4 bases from J, with 8 bases between. Germline CDR1 reads SGHTA; CDR2 reads FQGNSA. Written as DNA, the CDR3 is TGTGCCAGCAGCTTAAGCCCGAGCACTGAAGCTTTCTTT. Translating gives CASSLSPSTEAFF.

The gene calls are TRBV30 and TRBJ1-2, with 9 bases that match TRBD1. V was clipped by 2 bases and J by 9 bases; unmatched bases: 7. CDR1 GTSNPN and CDR2 SVGIG come from the germline V gene (reference sequence). This CDR3 contains 13 residues. CDR3: CAWSTGGYSSYTF. Written as DNA, the CDR3 is TGTGCCTGGAGTACAGGGGGCTATTCGAGCTACACCTTC.

This chain connects TRBV27 to TRBJ1-6, with TRBD1 matching over 11 bases. In germline, CDR1 is MNHEY, CDR2 SMNVEV (reference sequence). CDR3 length: 20 residues. V shed 6 bases, J shed 0 bases, and the junction held 13 bases outside the gene matches. The CDR3 DNA follows: TGTGCCAGCAGCCGTAGCCTTGGACAGGGGGCTAGCTCCTATAATTCACCCCTCCACTTT. Translation gives CASSRSLGQGASSYNSPLHF.

V and J are TRBV7-2 and TRBJ1-5; TRBD1 agrees at 7 bases. Losses at the gene ends were 5 bases for V and 0 bases for J; bases not matched to a gene: 7. This CDR3 has 16 residues. CDR1 and CDR2 from the germline V gene are SGHTA and FQGNSA. The CDR3 protein is CASSRGTVYSNQPQHF. CDR3 nucleotides: TGTGCCAGCAGCAGAGGGACAGTATATAGCAATCAGCCCCAGCATTTT.

This clone was detected only a few times. The chain recombines TRBV5-4 with TRBJ2-7; no reliable D call. Germline assignment: CDR1 SGHNT and CDR2 YYREEE (reference sequence). The CDR3 has 14 amino acids. The germline V and J ends were trimmed by 3 bases and 0 bases, with 10 bases remaining between them. As DNA, the CDR3 is TGTGCCAGCAGCTCTGGCCCTAGCTCCTACGAGCAGTACTTC. It encodes CASSSGPSSYEQYF.

In DNA form, the CDR3 reads TGCGCCAGCAGCAGAACCGGGGGAGCGGAGACCCAGTACTTC. Its translation: CASSRTGGAETQYF. This chain uses TRBV4-3 with TRBJ2-5; D might be TRBD2 (6 bases). The length of the CDR3 is 14 residues. Germline assignment: CDR1 LGHNA and CDR2 YSLEER. Trimming shortened V by 5 bases and J by 5 bases, and 15 bases separated the two germline ends.

The chain links TRBV2 to TRBJ1-4; TRBD1 might be the D (5 bases). The CDR3 sequence is 15 residues long. CDR1 and CDR2 (germline): SNHLY, FYNNEI. The V gene lost 5 bases and the J gene lost 5 bases, with 15 bases spanning the gap. CDR3 region: CASSPQGRRNEKLFF. The CDR3, as DNA: TGTGCCAGCAGTCCTCAGGGAAGGCGAAATGAAAAACTGTTTTTT.

The V and J genes are TRBV20-1 and TRBJ2-4; 11 positions match TRBD2. The CDR3 is 16 residues long. Germline V CDR1 and CDR2: DFQATT, SNEGSKA (reference sequence). The V gene end was trimmed by 6 bases and the J gene end by 0 bases; junction bases not matched to a gene: 7. The CDR3 DNA is TGCAGTGCCAGTAAGACTAGCGGGGTAGCCAAAAACATTCAGTACTTC. Protein product: CSASKTSGVAKNIQYF.

The chain carries TRBV10-3 and TRBJ2-7; possibly TRBD2 for D (5 bases). Looked up from germline, CDR1 is ENHRY and CDR2 is SYGVKD. The V end was cut by 2 bases, the J end by 6 bases, with 14 bases between. The CDR3 sequence is 14 residues long. CDR3 bases: TGTGCCATCAGTGAGGCGGGTCTTGAGGGCGAGCAGTACTTC. It encodes CAISEAGLEGEQYF.

The J gene is TRBJ2-7, the V gene TRBV11-3; 7 bases fit TRBD1. V shed 5 bases and J 4 bases; nucleotides not matched to a gene: 17. The CDR3 has 17 amino acids. Germline values: CDR1 SGHNT, CDR2 YENEEA. The CDR3 DNA is TGTGCCAGCAGCCCCCATAGGGGACAGACTTTTCTTTACGAGCAGTACTTC. It translates to CASSPHRGQTFLYEQYF.

The chain recombines TRBV7-2 with TRBJ1-1, with TRBD1 matching 7 bases. The V and J ends lost 5 bases and 2 bases, in that order; junction bases with no gene match: 8. The length of the CDR3 is 15 residues. Germline values: CDR1 SGHTA, CDR2 FQGNSA. CDR3 amino acids: CASSNGQAGNTEAFF. In DNA, the CDR3 is TGTGCCAGCAGCAATGGACAGGCGGGAAACACTGAAGCTTTCTTT.

The rearrangement joins TRBV30 to TRBJ1-4; 7 bases map to TRBD1. CDR1 and CDR2 from the germline V gene are GTSNPN and SVGIG (reference sequence). CDR3 length equals 14 residues. V shed 1 base and J 7 bases; nucleotides not matched to a gene: 6. CDR3 in amino acids: CAWSGDRAGEKLFF. CDR3 in DNA: TGTGCCTGGAGTGGAGACAGGGCGGGTGAAAAACTGTTTTTT.

The chain combines TRBV18 with TRBJ1-5; D possibly corresponds to TRBD1 (5 bases). The V and J ends lost 5 bases and 0 bases respectively, with 17 bases between them. Germline V gene lookup returns CDR1 KGHSH and CDR2 LQKENI. CDR3 length: 17 residues. CDR3 residues: CASSRTGGGYSNQPQHF. As DNA, the CDR3 is TGTGCCAGCTCAAGAACGGGGGGAGGCTATAGCAATCAGCCCCAGCATTTT.

The CDR3, as DNA: TGTGCCAGCAGCCCACTCTCCTACAATGAGCAGTTCTTC. It specifies CASSPLSYNEQFF. The V and J genes are TRBV7-8 and TRBJ2-1; D not certain. The germline V gene encodes CDR1 SGHVS and CDR2 FQNEAQ. With 5 bases removed from V and 0 bases from J, the gap between germline ends came to 5 bases. The CDR3 has 13 residues.

The J gene is TRBJ1-1, the V gene TRBV29-1, with D perhaps matching TRBD1 (5 bases). The CDR3 contains 14 residues. The germline V gene has CDR1 SQVTM and CDR2 ANQGSEA. Trimming shortened V by 6 bases and J by 1 base, and 15 bases separated the two germline ends. CDR3 amino acids: CSVRQGATNTEAFF. The CDR3 nucleotides read TGCAGCGTCCGACAAGGGGCTACGAACACTGAAGCTTTCTTT.

This clone was found once. This rearrangement joins TRBV5-1 to TRBJ1-1; 12 bases line up with TRBD1. Trimming at V came to 3 bases and at J to 5 bases, leaving 5 bases not matched to a gene. The germline CDR1 and CDR2 sequences are SGHRS and YFSETQ. This CDR3 region has 15 residues. CDR3 sequence reads: CASSWGDRGRTEAFF. CDR3 DNA: TGCGCCAGCAGCTGGGGGGACAGGGGGCGAACTGAAGCTTTCTTT.